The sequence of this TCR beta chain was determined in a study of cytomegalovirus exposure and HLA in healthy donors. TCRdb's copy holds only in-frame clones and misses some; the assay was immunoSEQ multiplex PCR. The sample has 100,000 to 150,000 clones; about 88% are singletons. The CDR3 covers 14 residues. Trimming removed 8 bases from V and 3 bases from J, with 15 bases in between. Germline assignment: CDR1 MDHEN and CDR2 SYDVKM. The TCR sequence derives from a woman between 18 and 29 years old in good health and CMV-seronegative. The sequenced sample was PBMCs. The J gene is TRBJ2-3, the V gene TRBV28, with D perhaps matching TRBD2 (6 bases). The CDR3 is CASGRGTVTDTQYF. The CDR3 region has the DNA TGTGCCAGCGGACGGGGGACTGTGACAGATACGCAGTATTTT.